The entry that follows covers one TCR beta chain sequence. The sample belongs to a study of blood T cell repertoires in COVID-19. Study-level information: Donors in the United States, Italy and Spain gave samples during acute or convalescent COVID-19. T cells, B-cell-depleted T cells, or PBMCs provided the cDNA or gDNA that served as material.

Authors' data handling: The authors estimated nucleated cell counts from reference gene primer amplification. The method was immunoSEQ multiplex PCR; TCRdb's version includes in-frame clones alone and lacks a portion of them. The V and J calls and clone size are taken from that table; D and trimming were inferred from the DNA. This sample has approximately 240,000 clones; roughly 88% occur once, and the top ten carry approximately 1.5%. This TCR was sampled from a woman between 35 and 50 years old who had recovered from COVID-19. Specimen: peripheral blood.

CDR3 in amino acids: CASTTGTGYGQPQHF. The CDR3 DNA reads as TGTGCCAGCACTACCGGGACAGGGTACGGTCAGCCCCAGCATTTT. The chain carries TRBV2 and TRBJ1-5, with 9 positions matching TRBD1. The CDR3 has 15 residues. V shed 7 bases, J shed 6 bases, and the junction held 10 bases outside the gene matches. Looked up from germline, CDR1 is SNHLY and CDR2 is FYNNEI.